A single sample gave rise to the 7 T cell receptor beta chains below, sequenced in a study of human T cells and chemical hapten exposure. The time point is: patch test 1, 2 weeks after DPC sensitization. Treatment given: therapeutic diphenylcyclopropenone sensitization with weekly scalp DPC. TCRdb called the RACE reads again in MiXCR, with one record for every CDR3 protein. The data contain roughly 82,000 distinct CDR3 sequences, 10% to 15% of them singletons. This specimen was whole blood, taken in connection with sensitization to the hapten diphenylcyclopropenone (DPC). The origin of the receptors is a woman aged 55 to 70 with alopecia areata. Some clones in this sample may be carry-over from other donors' samples.

This chain uses TRBV29-1 with TRBJ1-2; D not resolved. This CDR3 is 11 amino acids long. The V gene lost 4 bases and the J gene lost 2 bases, with 5 bases spanning the gap. Germline assignment: CDR1 SQVTM and CDR2 ANQGSEA. CDR3 protein: CSVGLNYGYTF. CDR3 in DNA: TGCAGCGTTGGGTTGAACTATGGCTACACCTTC.

This clonotype showed up just a few times. The V gene is TRBV5-1, the J gene TRBJ1-1; the match to TRBD1 covers 7 bases. This CDR3 is 15 amino acids long. The junction had 6 bases not matched to a gene; V was cut back by 3 bases and J by 1 base. Germline lookup yields CDR1 SGHRS and CDR2 YFSETQ. The CDR3 coding sequence is TGCGCCAGCAGCTCAACGACAGGGTGGAACACTGAAGCTTTCTTT. Its protein is CASSSTTGWNTEAFF.

This clonotype was seen once. A read error may be the cause here, since a much bigger clone is one base away. This sequence joins TRBV20-1 and TRBJ1-6; 9 bases map to TRBD1. In germline, CDR1 is DFQATT, CDR2 SNEGSKA (reference sequence). There are 14 residues in the CDR3. The CDR3 DNA follows: TGCAGTGCTATTCCGGGACAGGGATATTCACCCCTCCCCTTT. Its translation is CSAIPGQGYSPLPF.

This clonotype was seen many times. The chain has TRBV20-1 and TRBJ1-2; TRBD1 agrees at 7 bases. In germline, CDR1 is DFQATT, CDR2 SNEGSKA (reference sequence). The CDR3 has 15 residues. J lost 6 bases, V lost 2 bases, and 12 bases had no gene match. The DNA of the CDR3 is TGCAGTGCTAGATGGGGGGCGAGGGGGCAGGATGGCTACACCTTC. Translation: CSARWGARGQDGYTF.

This clonotype turned up a few times. This sequence joins TRBV7-2 and TRBJ2-7, with 9 nucleotides matching TRBD2. Trimming cost V 7 bases and J 9 bases; bases outside gene matches: 13. The CDR3 contains 14 residues. Per the germline V gene, CDR1 is SGHTA and CDR2 is FQGNSA. The CDR3 DNA follows: TGTGCCAGCACCCGACTGGCTAGCGGGGTAGGGCAGTACTTC. The encoded protein is CASTRLASGVGQYF.

Only one count was recorded for this clonotype. The V gene is TRBV11-3, the J gene TRBJ2-3; a weak D match, TRBD1 (5 bases). The CDR3 loop spans 14 amino acids. The germline V and J ends were trimmed by 3 bases and 0 bases, with 7 bases remaining between them. CDR1 is SGHNT, CDR2 YENEEA, per germline. The CDR3: CASSFDSSTDTQYF. CDR3 coding DNA: TGTGCCAGCAGCTTCGACAGCAGCACAGATACGCAGTATTTT.

This clonotype was detected ten times or more. The chain links TRBV7-6 to TRBJ2-3; D is uncertain. The CDR3 length is 16 residues. Trimming cost V 1 base and J 2 bases, with 13 bases left between them. Germline CDR1 and CDR2: SGHVS and FNYEAQ. As DNA, the CDR3 is TGTGCCAGCAGCTTAGGCGCCGGGCCCCACACAGATACGCAGTATTTT. This translates into CASSLGAGPHTDTQYF.